The 22 T cell receptor beta chains presented below share a single source sample, sequenced in a study of blood T cell repertoires in COVID-19. Repertoires were generated with immunoSEQ multiplex PCR, while TCRdb's copy carries only in-frame clones and drops some. The data show roughly 150,000 clones, 80% to 90% seen once. The sample comprised PBMCs or T cells enriched from blood (not recorded which). These receptors all stem from a man aged 50-60 years who had recovered from COVID-19.

This chain links TRBV6-5 with TRBJ1-4; TRBD1 matches at 9 bases. The V and J ends lost 7 bases and 7 bases, in that order; junction bases with no gene match: 7. This CDR3 has 14 amino acids. Per the germline V gene, CDR1 is MNHEY and CDR2 is SVGAGI. For the CDR3, the DNA is TGTGCCAGCACCCCGGGACAGGGACGTGAAAAACTGTTTTTT. It codes for CASTPGQGREKLFF.

The chain couples TRBV28 to TRBJ1-6; D is perhaps TRBD1 (5 bases). V lost 6 bases, J lost 8 bases, and 14 bases lay in between. This CDR3 region has 14 residues. Germline CDR1 is MDHEN and CDR2 is SYDVKM. Written as DNA, the CDR3 is TGTGCCAGCAGACAACAGGTCGCGTATTCACCCCTCCACTTT. Protein product: CASRQQVAYSPLHF.

V and J are TRBV5-1 and TRBJ2-3; 8 bases match TRBD1. V shed 5 bases and J 1 base; nucleotides not matched to a gene: 9. This CDR3 spans 16 amino acids. Germline V gives CDR1 SGHRS, CDR2 YFSETQ. CDR3 in amino acids: CASSFQGQGGTDTQYF. CDR3 in DNA: TGCGCCAGCAGTTTCCAAGGACAGGGAGGCACAGATACGCAGTATTTT.

The chain links TRBV5-8 to TRBJ1-5, with a weak D call TRBD1 (6 bases). Trimming shortened V by 6 bases and J by 3 bases, and 19 bases separated the two germline ends. Germline-derived CDR1 and CDR2 are SGHTS and YDEGEE. This CDR3 has 16 residues. CDR3 DNA sequence: TGTGCCAGCACCTCATCTGGGGGGGCCCCCAATCAGCCCCAGCATTTT. Protein sequence: CASTSSGGAPNQPQHF.

The V gene is TRBV5-1, the J gene TRBJ2-1; 7 bases line up with TRBD1. The CDR3 loop spans 15 amino acids. Germline-derived CDR1 and CDR2 are SGHRS and YFSETQ. V was pared by 4 bases and J by 2 bases, with 6 bases of the junction left unmatched. As DNA, the CDR3 is TGCGCCAGCAGCGTTTTACAGGGGCCCTACAATGAGCAGTTCTTC. This codes for CASSVLQGPYNEQFF.

This clone was seen only once. The chain recombines TRBV19 with TRBJ2-5, with 7 bases matching TRBD2. The germline gives CDR1 LNHDA, CDR2 SQIVND (reference sequence). Trimming cost V 7 bases and J 7 bases; bases outside gene matches: 6. The CDR3 has 12 amino acids. Here the CDR3 DNA reads TGTGCCAGTAATGCGGGAGCGGGGACCCAGTACTTC. Protein product: CASNAGAGTQYF.

This sequence joins TRBV18 and TRBJ1-3; D may be TRBD1 (5 bases). The V gene lost 5 bases and the J gene lost 0 bases, with 11 bases spanning the gap. CDR1 is KGHSH and CDR2 is LQKENI in the germline V gene. The CDR3 has 15 residues. The chain's CDR3 is CASSDSLSSGNTIYF. The CDR3 DNA is TGTGCCAGCTCAGACAGTCTGAGCTCTGGAAACACCATATATTTT.

This chain connects TRBV7-8 to TRBJ1-6, with TRBD1 as a possible D gene (5 bases). There are 18 residues in the CDR3. Germline V gene lookup returns CDR1 SGHVS and CDR2 FQNEAQ. Trimming pared 4 bases from V and 9 bases from J, leaving 25 bases between. The CDR3 spells CASSSSLGAGNIGSPLHF. CDR3 nucleotide sequence: TGTGCCAGCAGCTCCTCCTTAGGGGCGGGAAATATCGGTTCACCCCTCCACTTT. Looking up the rest from reference TRBV7-8 and TRBJ1-6 gives the full variable domain: GAGVSQSPRYKVAKRGQDVALRCDPISGHVSLFWYQQALGQGPEFLTYFQNEAQLDKSGLPSDRFFAERPEGSVSTLKIQRTQQEDSAVYLCASSSSLGAGNIGSPLHFGNGTRLTVT.

The chain employs TRBV9 and TRBJ2-5; 9 bases line up with TRBD1. Germline CDR1 SGDLS, CDR2 YYNGEE. This CDR3 is built from 14 residues. The V segment lost 3 bases and the J segment 1 base; nucleotides outside the gene matches: 1. This chain's CDR3 is CASSAQGAQETQYF. The CDR3 DNA reads TGTGCCAGCAGCGCACAGGGGGCCCAAGAGACCCAGTACTTC.

This clone was seen only once. The V gene is TRBV19, the J gene TRBJ1-5; D is possibly TRBD1 (6 bases). Germline CDR1 LNHDA, CDR2 SQIVND (reference sequence). This CDR3 is built from 16 residues. Trimming stripped 2 bases from V and 3 bases from J, with 14 bases between. CDR3 DNA: TGTGCCAGTAGTATACTACAGGGAGGGGCCAATCAGCCCCAGCATTTT. As protein: CASSILQGGANQPQHF.

The V and J genes are TRBV19 and TRBJ2-5; 11 nucleotides match TRBD2. Germline lookup yields CDR1 LNHDA and CDR2 SQIVND (reference sequence). After removal of 3 bases from V and 1 base from J, the junction contained 10 bases not matched to a gene. The length of the CDR3 is 18 residues. CDR3: CASSIRQRLAGFQETQYF. For the CDR3, the DNA is TGTGCCAGTAGTATCCGACAACGACTAGCGGGGTTCCAAGAGACCCAGTACTTC.

This clone was observed a single time. The chain recombines TRBV5-1 with TRBJ1-1; D uncertain. V dropped 6 bases and J dropped 0 bases, with 6 bases sitting between them. The length of the CDR3 is 12 residues. Germline V gene data show CDR1 as SGHRS and CDR2 as YFSETQ. DNA of the CDR3: TGCGCCAGCAAGGAGGTGAACACTGAAGCTTTCTTT. The encoded protein is CASKEVNTEAFF.

The V gene is TRBV14, the J gene TRBJ1-3; D uncertain. The CDR3 length is 12 residues. Trimming took off 8 bases at V and 8 bases at J, with 13 bases between the two ends. Germline CDR1 SGHDN, CDR2 FVKESK. CDR3 nucleotide sequence: TGTGCCAGCGGTGCCAGGTCGGACACCATATATTTT. Protein: CASGARSDTIYF.

The chain combines TRBV19 with TRBJ2-1; 8 bases are shared with TRBD2. This CDR3 has 19 residues. Germline V gene data show CDR1 as LNHDA and CDR2 as SQIVND (reference sequence). V gave up 2 bases and J gave up 5 bases; unmatched junction bases: 17. CDR3 region: CASSINGKAGGSFNNEQFF. The DNA for the CDR3 is TGTGCCAGTAGTATAAACGGGAAGGCGGGGGGATCATTTAACAATGAGCAGTTCTTC.

The J gene is TRBJ2-1, the V gene TRBV5-1; 10 nucleotides match TRBD1. CDR1 is SGHRS, CDR2 YFSETQ, per germline. CDR3 length: 18 amino acids. J lost 7 bases, V lost 4 bases, and 17 bases had no gene match. DNA for the CDR3: TGCGCCAGCAGCCTCAATATGCCGGGACAGGGGTTCGAGAATGAGCAGTTCTTC. This translates into CASSLNMPGQGFENEQFF.

The genes are TRBV14 and TRBJ1-2; no definite D call. The CDR3 runs 13 residues. Trimming took off 1 base at V and 3 bases at J, with 6 bases between the two ends. Germline lookup yields CDR1 SGHDN and CDR2 FVKESK. CDR3 nucleotide sequence: TGTGCCAGCAGCCAAGGTTACTACTATGGCTACACCTTC. This encodes CASSQGYYYGYTF.

The chain couples TRBV2 to TRBJ1-5; TRBD1 agrees at 12 bases. The germline V gene encodes CDR1 SNHLY and CDR2 FYNNEI. The CDR3 extends over 13 amino acids. The junction had 2 bases not matched to a gene; V was cut back by 8 bases and J by 6 bases. CDR3 residues: CASRDRGPQPQHF. CDR3 nucleotides: TGTGCCAGCCGGGACAGGGGGCCTCAGCCCCAGCATTTT.

V is TRBV24-1 and J is TRBJ1-2; D remains ambiguous. The CDR3 has 12 amino acids. Germline V lookup: CDR1 KGHDR, CDR2 SFDVKD. V gave up 2 bases and J gave up 11 bases, with 11 bases separating them. CDR3 sequence: CATSDSGRPYTF. In DNA form, the CDR3 reads TGTGCCACCAGTGATTCCGGCAGGCCTTACACCTTC.

The chain has TRBV7-9 and TRBJ2-7, with 7 positions matching TRBD1. The CDR3 has 17 amino acids. The V segment lost 7 bases and the J segment 2 bases; nucleotides outside the gene matches: 17. The germline V gene has CDR1 SEHNR and CDR2 FQNEAQ (reference sequence). The CDR3 is CASTPDRSLNPTYEQYF. DNA of the CDR3: TGTGCCAGCACCCCGGACAGGAGTCTTAATCCTACCTACGAGCAGTACTTC.

The chain is built from TRBV30 and TRBJ2-2, with D maybe TRBD2 (6 bases). Germline CDR1 and CDR2: GTSNPN and SVGIG (reference sequence). The CDR3 has 16 amino acids. The V and J ends lost 4 bases and 1 base respectively, with 16 bases between them. CDR3 loop: CAWKFMGGVNTGELFF. The CDR3 DNA follows: TGTGCCTGGAAGTTTATGGGCGGGGTGAACACCGGGGAGCTGTTTTTT.

This clone was counted a few times. This chain joins TRBV5-1 and TRBJ2-1, with TRBD1 matching 8 bases. The J segment lost 10 bases and the V segment lost 7 bases, leaving 10 bases of the junction unmatched. Germline lookup yields CDR1 SGHRS and CDR2 YFSETQ. The CDR3 has 13 amino acids. The CDR3 DNA follows: TGCGCCAGCGACCGGACAGGGACGCAGGAGCAGTTCTTC. Amino acid sequence: CASDRTGTQEQFF. Full variable domain (remainder filled in from reference TRBV5-1 and TRBJ2-1): KAGVTQTPRYLIKTRGQQVTLSCSPISGHRSVSWYQQTPGQGLQFLFEYFSETQRNKGNFPGRFSGRQFSNSRSEMNVSTLELGDSALYLCASDRTGTQEQFFGPGTRLTVL.

This sequence joins TRBV19 and TRBJ2-1, with D maybe TRBD2 (5 bases). The CDR3 is 15 residues long. Deletions cut 5 bases from V and 9 bases from J, with 20 bases between. CDR1 and CDR2 (germline): LNHDA, SQIVND (reference sequence). CDR3 protein: CASSVDGTRGREQFF. The CDR3 nucleotides read TGTGCCAGTAGTGTCGACGGAACCCGCGGGCGTGAGCAGTTCTTC.